This T cell receptor (beta chain) was documented in a study of OX40 agonist ivuxolimab in advanced cancers. Study information: Partial responses were achieved by three patients, one with hepatocellular carcinoma and two with cutaneous melanoma.

Assay used: immunoSEQ multiplex PCR; TCRdb lists only in-frame clones, some missing. The sample lists tens of thousands of clones; more than 70% were seen once. J was trimmed by 3 bases and V by 0 bases; bases with no gene match: 4. The germline CDR1 and CDR2 sequences are KGHSY and FQNENV. The CDR3 has 16 amino acids. This TCR came from an adult with an advanced solid tumor such as melanoma, head and neck, liver or kidney cancer. The rearrangement joins TRBV16 to TRBJ1-5; 8 bases map to TRBD1. The sample in question was CD4+ or CD8+ T cells sorted from blood, obtained in a trial of the OX40 agonist ivuxolimab. The CDR3 coding sequence is TGTGCCAGCAGCCAATCCAGGACAGGGAACAATCAGCCCCAGCATTTT. Translation: CASSQSRTGNNQPQHF.